This TCR beta chain was observed in a study of cytomegalovirus exposure and HLA in healthy donors. A multiplex PCR was run with 60 Vbeta primers and 13 Jbeta primers. Sequencing used immunoSEQ multiplex PCR; TCRdb keeps in-frame clones, though not all of them. This repertoire comprises roughly 100,000 clones; its ten largest clones make up approximately 15%. The receptor's source is a man in his fifties in good health and CMV-seropositive. Sequenced: PBMCs.

Here the CDR3 DNA reads TGTGCCAGCAGGGGTGCAGGGGCAGACCCAGATACGCAGTATTTT. Its protein is CASRGAGADPDTQYF. V gene TRBV28 combines with J gene TRBJ2-3; weak D call: TRBD1 (6 bases). The CDR3 loop spans 15 amino acids. Trimming took off 6 bases at V and 4 bases at J, with 17 bases between the two ends. Germline loops: CDR1 MDHEN, CDR2 SYDVKM.